This TCR beta chain was recorded in a study of monozygotic twins with inflammatory bowel disease. A word on this clonotype: The antigen is not known.

This CDR3 has 13 residues. Germline CDR1 reads SQVTM; CDR2 reads ANQGSEA. TCRalpha and TCRbeta cDNA went through nested PCRs of approximately 16 and 10 cycles, two in total. TCRdb reworked the 5' RACE reads into one entry per CDR3 protein, no DNA. In all, the sample yields fewer than 550,000 distinct CDR3 sequences. Whole-study findings and limits: Repertoire likeness was no different across concordant and discordant twins, perhaps owing to restricted power.

The sequence came from a human donor with ulcerative colitis or Crohn's disease, or a healthy co-twin of an affected twin (not recorded which). Material: blood. J is TRBJ2-1 and V is TRBV29-1; as DNA is missing, the TRBD1 call by TCRdb cannot be tested. CDR3: CSVLGGGDNEQFF.